Ten or more counts support the clone carrying this T cell receptor beta chain. The sample belongs to a study of T cells in Graves' hyperthyroidism and ophthalmopathy. Researchers took RNA transcripts and amplified the TCR beta CDR3 regions from them. HTBI primers drove first-round RT-PCR of the TCR CDR3. TCRdb re-called the multiplex PCR reads through MiXCR, storing one row per CDR3 protein. The sample lists hundreds of thousands of distinct CDR3 sequences, approximately 24% seen once, with around 32% in the top ten. CDR1 is SNHLY, CDR2 FYNNEI, per germline. The CDR3 is 14 residues long. V gave up 4 bases and J gave up 2 bases, with 12 bases separating them.

This sequence was found in a woman aged 40 to 50 with Graves' ophthalmopathy. What was sequenced was blood. V is TRBV2 and J is TRBJ2-7; TRBD1 might be the D (5 bases). The CDR3 sequence: CASSGGQIPYEQYF. The CDR3 nucleotides read TGTGCCAGCAGTGGGGGCCAGATACCCTACGAGCAGTACTTC.